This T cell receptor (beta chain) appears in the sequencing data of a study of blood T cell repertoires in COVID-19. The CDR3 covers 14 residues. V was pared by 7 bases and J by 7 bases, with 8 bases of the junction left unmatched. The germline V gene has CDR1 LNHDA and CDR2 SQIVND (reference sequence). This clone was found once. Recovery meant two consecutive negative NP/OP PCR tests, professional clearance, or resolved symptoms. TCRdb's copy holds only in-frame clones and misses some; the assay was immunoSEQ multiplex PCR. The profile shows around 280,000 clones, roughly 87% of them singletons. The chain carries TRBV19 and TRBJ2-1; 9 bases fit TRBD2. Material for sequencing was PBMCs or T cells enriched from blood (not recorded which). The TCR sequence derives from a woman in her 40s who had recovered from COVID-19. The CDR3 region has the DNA TGTGCCAGTACTCTAGCGGGGAGTGCTAATGAGCAGTTCTTC. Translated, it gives CASTLAGSANEQFF. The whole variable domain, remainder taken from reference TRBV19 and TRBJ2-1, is DGGITQSPKYLFRKEGQNVTLSCEQNLNHDAMYWYRQDPGQGLRLIYYSQIVNDFQKGDIAEGYSVSREKKESFPLTVTSAQKNPTAFYLCASTLAGSANEQFFGPGTRLTVL.